This is a list of T cell receptor beta chains from one sample in a study of blood T cell repertoires in COVID-19. Produced via immunoSEQ multiplex PCR; TCRdb's table is partial and in-frame only. The sample includes about 81,000 clones, 90% to 95% of them seen just once. Sequenced sample: peripheral blood. These receptors were collected from a human donor with active COVID-19. The donor label of this sample is uncertain. CDR3s include the opening cysteine and the closing phenylalanine or tryptophan. The order of the fields is clone size, V gene, J gene, D gene, CDR3 DNA, CDR3 protein. D genes are given only for firm matches. Rows give clone size only sometimes, using once, few, many, or a class for an expanded clone.

hyperexpanded	TRBV7-2	TRBJ2-5	TRBD2	TGTGCCAGCAGCTTAGAAGCGGGGGGGCTAATCTATGAGACCCAGTACTTC	CASSLEAGGLIYETQYF
NA	TRBV21-1	TRBJ2-6	NA	TGTGCCAGCAGCAAATCTTCTACGGGGAGTTTGGAAGGGGCCAACGTCCTGACTTTC	CASSKSSTGSLEGANVLTF
once	TRBV9	TRBJ2-3	TRBD2	TGTGCCAGCAGCGAGCGGGGGGACAGTATCACAGATACGCAGTATTTT	CASSERGDSITDTQYF
NA	TRBV19	TRBJ1-4	TRBD1	TGTGCCAGTAGTATCCTAAAGACAGGGGGATATGAAAAACTGTTTTTT	CASSILKTGGYEKLFF
NA	TRBV28	TRBJ2-7	TRBD1	TGTGCCAGCAGTCGTACCGGGACAGGGATTGATCAGCAGTACTTC	CASSRTGTGIDQQYF
NA	TRBV7-9	TRBJ1-4	TRBD1	TGTGCCAGCAGCCGAGGGACAGGGAGAGCAACTAATGAAAAACTGTTTTTT	CASSRGTGRATNEKLFF
NA	TRBV7-8	TRBJ2-7	NA	TGTGCCAGCAGCCCGGGATACGAGCAGTACTTC	CASSPGYEQYF
once	TRBV28	TRBJ2-7	TRBD2	TGTGCCAGCAGTTTGAGCGGGAGGGCCGCCGAGCAGTACTTC	CASSLSGRAAEQYF
NA	TRBV27	TRBJ1-5	TRBD1	TGTGCCAGCAGTTTGGGAACCGGGACAGGGGGACTCCATAGCAATCAGCCCCAGCATTTT	CASSLGTGTGGLHSNQPQHF
NA	TRBV7-2	TRBJ2-5	TRBD2	TGTGCCAGCAGGAAAGCGGGGGGGCAGATAGAGACCCAGTACTTC	CASRKAGGQIETQYF
NA	TRBV12-3/TRBV12-4	TRBJ2-3	NA	TGTGCCAGCAACCGGGGAACAGATACGCAGTATTTT	CASNRGTDTQYF
NA	TRBV10-3	TRBJ2-3	TRBD2	TGTGCCATCAGGGTTGGCGGGACTACAATAGATACGCAGTATTTT	CAIRVGGTTIDTQYF
NA	TRBV28	TRBJ1-3	NA	TGTGCCAGCAGTCCCCCGCCGACAACGGGAAACACCATATATTTT	CASSPPPTTGNTIYF
NA	TRBV9	TRBJ2-5	TRBD2	TGTGCCAGCAGCCCCAAACGGGAGGGAAGAAGGGAGACCCAGTACTTC	CASSPKREGRRETQYF
NA	TRBV6-6	TRBJ1-2	TRBD1	TGTGCCAGCGACAGGGGCTATGGCTACACCTTC	CASDRGYGYTF
NA	TRBV7-9	TRBJ2-3	NA	TGTGCCAGCAGCTCCCCTGCAGGGCGGGGCGCGCAGTATTTT	CASSSPAGRGAQYF
NA	TRBV18	TRBJ2-1	NA	TGTGCCAGCTCACGACAGGCCTCCTTCAGGGGCCTATCCGGGACGGATGAGCAGTTCTTC	CASSRQASFRGLSGTDEQFF
once	TRBV18	TRBJ1-4	NA	TGTGCCAGCTCAAATAGGTTTATAACAGCAACTAATGAAAAACTGTTTTTT	CASSNRFITATNEKLFF
NA	TRBV6-1	TRBJ1-6	NA	TGTGCCAGCAGTGAACGGGTCGGTAATTCACCCCTCCACTTT	CASSERVGNSPLHF
NA	TRBV18	TRBJ1-4	NA	TGTGCCAGCTCACCAGGAGGCGGGGGCGATGAAAAACTGTTTTTT	CASSPGGGGDEKLFF
NA	TRBV4-3	TRBJ2-5	NA	TGCGCCAGCAGCCAAGACGTTGGCACGGAGACCCAGTACTTC	CASSQDVGTETQYF
NA	TRBV28	TRBJ2-7	TRBD2	TGTGCCAGCAGTTTTAGCGGGAGCTCCTACGAGCAGTACTTC	CASSFSGSSYEQYF
NA	TRBV18	TRBJ2-5	TRBD2	TGTGCCAGCTCACGCCGGGGGGTTCAAGAGACCCAGTACTTC	CASSRRGVQETQYF
once	TRBV5-1	TRBJ2-1	TRBD2	TGCGCCAGCAGCCCCCAGGGGGTTCTAGCGGGAGGAAGCTCCTACAATGAGCAGTTCTTC	CASSPQGVLAGGSSYNEQFF
NA	TRBV6-6	TRBJ1-5	NA	TGTGCCAGCGCCCCCCTCGCCAGGGATCGCAATCAGCCCCAGCATTTT	CASAPLARDRNQPQHF
NA	TRBV9	TRBJ2-3	TRBD2	TGTGCCAGCAGCGTAGCGGCGGGAGCCCCAGATACGCAGTATTTT	CASSVAAGAPDTQYF
NA	TRBV2	TRBJ1-2	TRBD1	TGTGCCAGCAGAGGGGACAGCATGGGATTATTGGGTGGCTACACCTTC	CASRGDSMGLLGGYTF
NA	TRBV7-9	TRBJ2-7	NA	TGTGCCAGCAGCTCCCGGGACACCTACGAGCAGTACTTC	CASSSRDTYEQYF
NA	TRBV7-2	TRBJ2-5	TRBD2	TGTGCCAGCAGCCATGGACTAGCGGGAGTAGAGACCCAGTACTTC	CASSHGLAGVETQYF
NA	TRBV6-1	TRBJ2-3	TRBD1	TGTGCCAGCAGTGAGTCACAGGGGCCAGATACGCAGTATTTT	CASSESQGPDTQYF
NA	TRBV6-1	TRBJ2-1	NA	TGTGCCAGCAGTGAATGGAGTGAGCAGTTCTTC	CASSEWSEQFF
NA	TRBV7-2	TRBJ2-3	NA	TGTGCCAGCAGCTTAGAGAGATTCACAGATACGCAGTATTTT	CASSLERFTDTQYF
NA	TRBV5-1	TRBJ2-7	NA	TGCGCCAGCAGCTTGGCCCTTGGAGTCTACGAGCAGTACTTC	CASSLALGVYEQYF
NA	TRBV7-7	TRBJ2-3	NA	TGTGCTAGCAGCCCCCAGGGTTTTGCAGATACGCAGTATTTT	CASSPQGFADTQYF
NA	TRBV12-3/TRBV12-4	TRBJ1-1	NA	TGTGCCAGCACCGGGAACACTGAAGCTTTCTTT	CASTGNTEAFF
NA	TRBV5-1	TRBJ1-2	TRBD1	TGCGCCAGCAGCTTGTTTGGACAGGGTACTATGGGCTACACCTTC	CASSLFGQGTMGYTF
NA	TRBV7-2	TRBJ2-1	TRBD1	TGTGCCAGCAGCTTAGATGGACAGGTGTACAATGAGCAGTTCTTC	CASSLDGQVYNEQFF
NA	TRBV27	TRBJ2-7	TRBD2	TGTGCCAGCAGCCTCTCCTCACTAGCGGGAGTTTACGAGCAGTACTTC	CASSLSSLAGVYEQYF
NA	TRBV5-8	TRBJ1-4	NA	TGTGCCAGCCCCAAGGGGTTTTTGGATGAAAAACTGTTTTTT	CASPKGFLDEKLFF
NA	TRBV27	TRBJ1-1	NA	TGTGCCAGCAGAAACAGGGCGATGAACACTGAAGCTTTCTTT	CASRNRAMNTEAFF
NA	TRBV7-9	TRBJ2-1	NA	TGTGCCAGCAGCATACCTCGGACACTCGGCTCCTACAATGAGCAGTTCTTC	CASSIPRTLGSYNEQFF
NA	TRBV24-1	TRBJ2-7	NA	TGTGCCACCAGTGATGGCGCAGGGGACGAGCAGTACTTC	CATSDGAGDEQYF
NA	TRBV3-1/TRBV3-2	TRBJ2-7	TRBD1	TGTGCCAGCAGCCAAGGGTGGACAGGGGGAGTATTTCGGGCGGAGCAGTACTTC	CASSQGWTGGVFRAEQYF
NA	TRBV10-1	TRBJ2-1	TRBD2	TGCGCCAGCAGTGAGTCGGTAGCGGGAGGGAATGAGCAGTTCTTC	CASSESVAGGNEQFF
once	TRBV4-3	TRBJ2-3	NA	TGCGCCAGCAGCCAAGAGGAGAGAACTAGCACAGATACGCAGTATTTT	CASSQEERTSTDTQYF
NA	TRBV29-1	TRBJ2-2	TRBD1	TGCAGCGTTGAAGGACAGGGAAGAGATACCGGGGAGCTGTTTTTT	CSVEGQGRDTGELFF
NA	TRBV7-9	TRBJ2-3	NA	TGTGCCAGCAGCTCCGGGACTTTCCCGTCAGATACGCAGTATTTT	CASSSGTFPSDTQYF
NA	TRBV3-1/TRBV3-2	TRBJ2-3	NA	TGTGCCAGCAGCCAAGAAGGGGGCGGGACAACCATCACAGATACGCAGTATTTT	CASSQEGGGTTITDTQYF
few	TRBV6-5	TRBJ2-7	NA	TGTGCCAGCAGTTACAGCGTGGGCTACGAGCAGTACTTC	CASSYSVGYEQYF
NA	TRBV19	TRBJ2-3	NA	TGTGCCAGTACTCCTTCCGGGGATGACGCGGGGGATACGCAGTATTTT	CASTPSGDDAGDTQYF
NA	TRBV5-1	TRBJ2-3	TRBD1	TGCGCCAGCAGCTTGCTCCCAGGGGGCCCCACAGATACGCAGTATTTT	CASSLLPGGPTDTQYF
NA	TRBV7-2	TRBJ2-5	TRBD2	TGTGCCAGCAGCTTGTTAGCGGGGGGGGTGGAGACCCAGTACTTC	CASSLLAGGVETQYF
NA	TRBV7-8	TRBJ2-7	TRBD2	TGTGCCAGCAGCTTAGCCCCACTAGCGGGACTCGCCTACGAGCAGTACTTC	CASSLAPLAGLAYEQYF
NA	TRBV7-8	TRBJ2-1	TRBD1	TGTGCCAGCAGCTTGCCCGGGACAGGGCTAGCGAGACTCTCCTACAATGAGCAGTTCTTC	CASSLPGTGLARLSYNEQFF
NA	TRBV19	TRBJ2-5	TRBD1	TGTGCCAGTAGTAAGACAGGGGTGGAGACCCAGTACTTC	CASSKTGVETQYF
NA	TRBV28	TRBJ2-7	TRBD1	TGTGCCAGCAGTTTTGCCCAGGGACAGGGGGGCGGGCAGTACTTC	CASSFAQGQGGGQYF
NA	TRBV3-1/TRBV3-2	TRBJ1-4	NA	TGTGCCAGCAGCCAACGGAGGTCGAATGAAAAACTGTTTTTT	CASSQRRSNEKLFF
NA	TRBV7-6	TRBJ2-5	NA	TGTGCCAGCAGCACGCCTAGCGCGAAGGCCCAAGAGACCCAGTACTTC	CASSTPSAKAQETQYF
NA	TRBV2	TRBJ2-1	NA	TGTGCCAGCAGTTTCCGGTTTAGTCAGTTCTTC	CASSFRFSQFF